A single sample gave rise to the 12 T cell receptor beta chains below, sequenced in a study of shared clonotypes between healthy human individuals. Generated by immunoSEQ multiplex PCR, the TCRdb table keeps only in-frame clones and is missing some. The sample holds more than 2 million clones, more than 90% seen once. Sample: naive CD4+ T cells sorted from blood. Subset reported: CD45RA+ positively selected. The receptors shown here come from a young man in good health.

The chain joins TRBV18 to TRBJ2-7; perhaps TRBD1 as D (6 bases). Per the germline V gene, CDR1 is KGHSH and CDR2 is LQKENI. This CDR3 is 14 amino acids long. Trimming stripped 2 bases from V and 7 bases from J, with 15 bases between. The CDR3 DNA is TGTGCCAGCTCACCATCGACAGGAATGGGGGAGCAGTACTTC. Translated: CASSPSTGMGEQYF.

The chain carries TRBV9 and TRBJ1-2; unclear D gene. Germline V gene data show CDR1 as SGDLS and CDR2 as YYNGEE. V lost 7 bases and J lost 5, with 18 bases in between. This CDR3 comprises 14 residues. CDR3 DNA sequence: TGTGCCAGCGGAGGCGGGATTAGTTGGTATGGCTACACCTTC. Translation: CASGGGISWYGYTF.

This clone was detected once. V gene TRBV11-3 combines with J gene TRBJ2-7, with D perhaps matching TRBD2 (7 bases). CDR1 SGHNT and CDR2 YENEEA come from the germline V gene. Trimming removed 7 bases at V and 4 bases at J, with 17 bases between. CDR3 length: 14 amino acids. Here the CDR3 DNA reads TGTGCCAGCACCCGCGGGGGCCATCTGTACGAGCAGTACTTC. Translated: CASTRGGHLYEQYF.

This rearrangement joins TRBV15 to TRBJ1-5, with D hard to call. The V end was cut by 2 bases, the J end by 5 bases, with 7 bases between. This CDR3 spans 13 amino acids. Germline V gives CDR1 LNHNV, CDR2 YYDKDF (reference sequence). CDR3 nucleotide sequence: TGTGCCACCAGCAGAACTCCAGATCAGCCCCAGCATTTT. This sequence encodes CATSRTPDQPQHF.

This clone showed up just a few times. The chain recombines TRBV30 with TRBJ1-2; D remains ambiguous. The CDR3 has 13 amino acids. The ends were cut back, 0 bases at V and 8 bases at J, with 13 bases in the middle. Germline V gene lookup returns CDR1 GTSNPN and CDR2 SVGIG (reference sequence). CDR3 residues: CAWSVSETRGYTF. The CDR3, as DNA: TGTGCCTGGAGTGTAAGCGAGACCCGAGGCTACACCTTC.

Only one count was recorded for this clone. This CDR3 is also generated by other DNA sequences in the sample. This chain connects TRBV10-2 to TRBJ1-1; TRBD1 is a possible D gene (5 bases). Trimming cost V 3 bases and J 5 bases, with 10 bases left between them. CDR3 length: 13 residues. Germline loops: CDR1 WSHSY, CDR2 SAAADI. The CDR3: CASSDRGWTEAFF. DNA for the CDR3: TGCGCCAGCAGTGACCGGGGGTGGACTGAAGCTTTCTTT.

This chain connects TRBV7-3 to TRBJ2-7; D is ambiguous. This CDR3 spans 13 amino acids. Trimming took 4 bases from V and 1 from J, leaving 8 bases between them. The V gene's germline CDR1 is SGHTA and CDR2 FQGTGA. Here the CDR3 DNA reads TGTGCCAGCAGCTCCAGCACATCCTACGAGCAGTACTTC. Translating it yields CASSSSTSYEQYF.

The CDR3 DNA is TGCGCCAGCAGTGCAACGGGAACCGGGGAGCTGTTTTTT. This sequence encodes CASSATGTGELFF. This chain joins TRBV10-1 and TRBJ2-2, with a weak D call TRBD2 (5 bases). V gave up 4 bases and J gave up 5 bases, with 8 bases separating them. The CDR3 consists of 13 residues. CDR1 and CDR2 (germline): WNHNN, SYGVQD (reference sequence).

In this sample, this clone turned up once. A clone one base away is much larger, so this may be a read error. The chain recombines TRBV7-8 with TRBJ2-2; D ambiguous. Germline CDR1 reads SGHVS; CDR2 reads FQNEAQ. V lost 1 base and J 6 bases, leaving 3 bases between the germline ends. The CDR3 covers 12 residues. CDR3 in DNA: TGTGCCAGCAGCTTAGGGGCCGGGGAGCTGTTTTTT. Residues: CASSLGAGELFF.

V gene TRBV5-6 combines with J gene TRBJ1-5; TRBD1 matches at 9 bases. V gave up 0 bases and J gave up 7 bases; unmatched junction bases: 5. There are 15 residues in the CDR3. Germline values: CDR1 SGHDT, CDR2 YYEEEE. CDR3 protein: CASSLVGQGDQPQHF. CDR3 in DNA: TGTGCCAGCAGCTTGGTGGGACAGGGTGACCAGCCCCAGCATTTT.

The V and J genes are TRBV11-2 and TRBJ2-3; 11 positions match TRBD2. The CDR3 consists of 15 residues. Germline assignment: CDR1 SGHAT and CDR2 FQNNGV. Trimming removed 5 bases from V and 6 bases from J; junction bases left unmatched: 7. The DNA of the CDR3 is TGTGCCAGCAGCAGTAGCGGGAGGGCCGTCGATACGCAGTATTTT. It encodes CASSSSGRAVDTQYF.

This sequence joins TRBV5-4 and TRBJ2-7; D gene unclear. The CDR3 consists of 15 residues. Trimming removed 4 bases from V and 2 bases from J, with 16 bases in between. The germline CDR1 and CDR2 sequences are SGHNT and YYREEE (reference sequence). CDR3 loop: CASSPKPTLAYEQYF. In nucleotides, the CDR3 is TGTGCCAGCAGCCCTAAACCGACACTTGCCTACGAGCAGTACTTC. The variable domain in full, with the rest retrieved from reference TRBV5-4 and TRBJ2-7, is ETGVTQSPTHLIKTRGQQVTLRCSSQSGHNTVSWYQQALGQGPQFIFQYYREEENGRGNFPPRFSGLQFPNYSSELNVNALELDDSALYLCASSPKPTLAYEQYFGPGTRLTVT.